The rows below give T cell receptor beta chains drawn from one sample of a study of shared T cell receptors in the human thymus. Here immunoSEQ multiplex PCR was the method, and the copy in TCRdb shows in-frame clones only, minus some. The sample lists 500,000 to 550,000 clones, around three quarters occurring once. This sample also belongs to another study, concerning human thymus T cells.

Sequenced input: thymocytes. These receptors were collected from a boy in the first two years of life with a congenital heart defect. CDR3s include the opening cysteine and the closing phenylalanine or tryptophan. D genes are given only for firm matches. Clone sizes are given selectively: once, few, many, or a class where the clone is expanded.

>TRBV7-2|NA|TRBJ1-5|TRBD1
TGTGCCAGCAGCTTGGGAGGACAGGGAGTAATTGGCAATCAGCCCCAGCATTTT
CASSLGGQGVIGNQPQHF
>TRBV5-1|NA|TRBJ2-1|TRBD2
TGCGCCAGCAGCTTCGGACTAGCGGGAGGGATCCTAGACTGCAATGAGCAGTTCTTC
CASSFGLAGGILDCNEQFF
>TRBV11-2|NA|TRBJ2-5|NA
TGTGCCAGCAGCCCGAGGGCACAAGAGACCCAGTACTTC
CASSPRAQETQYF
>TRBV7-2|NA|TRBJ1-1|NA
TGTGCCAGCAGCCAGCTGCGAGGATCGAACACTGAAGCTTTCTTT
CASSQLRGSNTEAFF
>TRBV6-1|NA|TRBJ2-2|NA
TGTGCCAGCGGAGGACTGGAGAACACCGGGGAGCTGTTTTTT
CASGGLENTGELFF
>TRBV28|NA|TRBJ2-7|NA
TGTGCCAGCAGTTTATCCGCGGGCAGGGGGGCGTACGAGCAGTACTTC
CASSLSAGRGAYEQYF
>TRBV5-6|NA|TRBJ2-7|NA
TGTGCCAGCAGCTTGGTTGCGGCTGGGGCGGAAGACTACGAGCAGTACTTC
CASSLVAAGAEDYEQYF
>TRBV6-1|few|TRBJ1-2|NA
TGTGCCAGCAGGGGAGAAAAAAATGGCTACACCTTC
CASRGEKNGYTF
>TRBV5-6|NA|TRBJ2-1|TRBD1
TGTGCCAGCAGCGGTACCGGGACAGGAAGAAGGAATGAGCAGTTCTTC
CASSGTGTGRRNEQFF
>TRBV5-1|few|TRBJ2-3|TRBD1
TGCGCCAGCAGCGACCGGGACAGGGGGTCGGCTACGCAGTATTTT
CASSDRDRGSATQYF
>TRBV4-3|few|TRBJ1-4|NA
TGCGCCAGCAGCGATGGGCTTGTGGGGGCCTCTAATGAAAAACTGTTTTTT
CASSDGLVGASNEKLFF
>TRBV11-2|NA|TRBJ2-1|TRBD2
TGTGCCAGCAGCCCAAGGGCAGTGGCTAGCGGAAAGACCTACAATGAGCAGTTCTTC
CASSPRAVASGKTYNEQFF
>TRBV28|NA|TRBJ1-5|TRBD1
TGTGCCAGCGGCCTACCGGGACAGGGTCTCGGGTATAGCAATCAGCCCCAGCATTTT
CASGLPGQGLGYSNQPQHF
>TRBV27|NA|TRBJ2-3|NA
TGTGCCAGCCGTCCGGGGTGGGGAATGGGAGATACGCAGTATTTT
CASRPGWGMGDTQYF
>TRBV4-2|NA|TRBJ2-5|NA
TGTGCCAGCAGCCAAGAATGGCAGACCCAGTACTTC
CASSQEWQTQYF
>TRBV10-3|NA|TRBJ2-1|NA
TGTGCCATCCGGGATAGCGGAAACAATGAGCAGTTCTTC
CAIRDSGNNEQFF
>TRBV2|NA|TRBJ2-1|NA
TGTGCCGGGCTAGCCCGGAATGAGCAGTTCTTC
CAGLARNEQFF
>TRBV14|once|TRBJ2-7|TRBD2
TGTGCCAGCAGCCAAGTGTCTAGCGGGAGGACCCCCTCCTACGAGCAGTACTTC
CASSQVSSGRTPSYEQYF
>TRBV29-1|NA|TRBJ2-3|NA
TGCAGCGCCAAGGAGGGGGATACGCAGTATTTT
CSAKEGDTQYF
>TRBV4-1|NA|TRBJ2-3|TRBD1
TGCGCCAGCAGCCAAGGTACCGGGACAGCTGGCACAGATACGCAGTATTTT
CASSQGTGTAGTDTQYF
>TRBV5-5|NA|TRBJ1-2|TRBD1
TGTGCCAGCAGCTTGGCGGGGGACAGGGACGATGGCTACACCTTC
CASSLAGDRDDGYTF
>TRBV11-3|NA|TRBJ1-1|TRBD1
TGTGCCAGCAGGGACAGGCCCAATGGGGGAGCTTTCTTT
CASRDRPNGGAFF
>TRBV29-1|once|TRBJ2-1|TRBD2
TGCAGCGTTGAAGAGGGAACTAGCGGGAGGGCCCATAACAATGAGCAGTTCTTC
CSVEEGTSGRAHNNEQFF
>TRBV12-5|NA|TRBJ1-1|NA
TGTGCTAGTGGTCCTCCCGCGAAATCTTTCTTT
CASGPPAKSFF
>TRBV28|NA|TRBJ1-5|NA
TGTGCCAGCAGTTTGGGCAGGCTATATAGCAATCAGCCCCAGCATTTT
CASSLGRLYSNQPQHF
>TRBV12-5|NA|TRBJ2-1|TRBD2
TGTGCTAGTGGTTTTGGTCTAGCGGGGGACAATGAGCAGTTCTTC
CASGFGLAGDNEQFF
>TRBV5-6|NA|TRBJ2-5|NA
TGTGCCAGCAGCGCGGGGCCATACCAAGAGACCCAGTACTTC
CASSAGPYQETQYF
>TRBV19|NA|TRBJ2-1|NA
TGTGCCAGTAGTATAGATAGTCGGTATAGAGGGTTAAATGAGCAGTTCTTC
CASSIDSRYRGLNEQFF
>TRBV18|NA|TRBJ2-7|NA
TGTGCCAGCTCACCAGGGGGACTGTCCTACGAGCAGTACTTC
CASSPGGLSYEQYF
>TRBV28|once|TRBJ1-5|NA
TGTGCCAGCAGTCCTGGGAGGGGTGGGACACCAAGTCAGCCCCAGCATTTT
CASSPGRGGTPSQPQHF
>TRBV5-6|NA|TRBJ2-5|TRBD2
TGTGCCAGCAGCTTGTCGGGAGGGGATGGAGAGACCCAGTACTTC
CASSLSGGDGETQYF
>TRBV4-3|NA|TRBJ2-1|NA
TGCGCCAGCAGCCAAGATATTGTGTTCCGGGACTCCACCTACAATGAGCAGTTCTTC
CASSQDIVFRDSTYNEQFF
>TRBV5-1|NA|TRBJ2-7|NA
TGCGCCAGCAGCTTGGTTTTGAGACTACCAACCCCCAGTTTCTACGAGCAGTACTTC
CASSLVLRLPTPSFYEQYF
>TRBV7-8|NA|TRBJ1-2|NA
TGTGCCAGCAGCTCCCCAGGGGCCCCCTATGGCTACACCTTC
CASSSPGAPYGYTF
>TRBV5-5|NA|TRBJ1-1|NA
TGTGCCAGCAGCCTAGACCCAGGGGTGAGGAACACTGAAGCTTTCTTT
CASSLDPGVRNTEAFF
>TRBV4-3|NA|TRBJ2-1|TRBD2
TGCGCCAGCAGCCCCTCGACTAGCGGGGGTACGTTCTTC
CASSPSTSGGTFF
>TRBV23-1|once|TRBJ2-6|TRBD1
TGCGCCAGCAGTCTAGAGGGGGCGAAGCCTATGTTCTCTGGGGCCAACGTCCTGACTTTC
CASSLEGAKPMFSGANVLTF
>TRBV6-1|NA|TRBJ1-1|NA
TGTGCCAGCAGTGAACCCCGTTGGGGGGGGAACACTGAAGCTTTCTTT
CASSEPRWGGNTEAFF
>TRBV4-3|NA|TRBJ2-7|NA
TGCGCCAGCAGCCCTTCGAGGGGGTACGAGCAGTACTTC
CASSPSRGYEQYF
>TRBV4-1|once|TRBJ1-2|NA
TGCGCCAGCAGCTCTAGCAAGGGGGGGGGCTACACCTTC
CASSSSKGGGYTF
>TRBV11-3|once|TRBJ2-7|NA
TGTGCCAGCAGCCCACGCAGGGAGGAACGCGAGCAGTACTTC
CASSPRREEREQYF
>TRBV28|NA|TRBJ2-5|TRBD2
TGTGCCAGCAGTGCCGGGACTAGCGGGAGAGAGACCCAGTACTTC
CASSAGTSGRETQYF
>TRBV6-1|NA|TRBJ1-1|NA
TGTGCCAGCAGTGAAGAAGTCATCCGGGGCACTGAAGCTTTCTTT
CASSEEVIRGTEAFF
>TRBV7-2|once|TRBJ1-4|NA
TGTGCCAGCAGCTTAGGGGGGGGCAGGGGAAGATCAACTAATGAAAAACTGTTTTTT
CASSLGGGRGRSTNEKLFF
>TRBV5-4|NA|TRBJ2-4|NA
TGTGCCAGCAGCGAAGGGGTGGCCAAAAACATTCAGTACTTC
CASSEGVAKNIQYF
>TRBV4-1|NA|TRBJ2-7|TRBD2
TGCGCCAGCAGCCCAGGACTAGCGGGAGGGACGATCCTCTACGAGCAGTACTTC
CASSPGLAGGTILYEQYF
>TRBV30|NA|TRBJ2-2|TRBD2
TGTGCCTGCGGGGGGTCTCGTGGGAGGGCCCCCGGGGAGCTGTTTTTT
CACGGSRGRAPGELFF
>TRBV5-6|NA|TRBJ2-3|TRBD1
TGTGCCAGCGACCGACTGCCGGGACAGCACACAGATACGCAGTATTTT
CASDRLPGQHTDTQYF
>TRBV27|NA|TRBJ2-1|NA
TGTGCCAGCAGTTCGAGGGCCGGTGAGCAGTTCTTC
CASSSRAGEQFF
>TRBV5-1|NA|TRBJ2-1|NA
TGCGCCAGCAGCTGCCGACCTCGGACTCCGCCCGGCGGTGAGCAGTTCTTC
CASSCRPRTPPGGEQFF
>TRBV4-1|NA|TRBJ2-7|NA
TGCGCCAGCAGCCATTATGAGGCGGTCTCCTACGAGCAGTACTTC
CASSHYEAVSYEQYF
>TRBV7-2|NA|TRBJ2-7|NA
TGTGCCAGCAGCCTCGGGCGGAGGGGAAACTACGAGCAGTACTTC
CASSLGRRGNYEQYF
>TRBV13|NA|TRBJ1-1|NA
TGTGCCAGCAGCCTCACGTGGGCCCAGGCCTACACTGAAGCTTTCTTT
CASSLTWAQAYTEAFF
>TRBV11-1|NA|TRBJ1-5|NA
TGTGCCAGCAGCGCAGGCCCCGGTCTGTGGGAGCCCCAGCATTTT
CASSAGPGLWEPQHF
>TRBV27|NA|TRBJ1-1|NA
TGTGCCAGCAGTGAGGGAGGGACTGAAGCTTTCTTT
CASSEGGTEAFF
>TRBV11-2|NA|TRBJ2-7|NA
TGTGCCAGCAGCCGGCGGGGTAGCGGCTACGAGCAGTACTTC
CASSRRGSGYEQYF
>TRBV12-5|NA|TRBJ2-1|TRBD2
TGTGCTAGTGGTTTGGTACTCCCCCCTGTGGAGCGGGAGCGATGGGGGAATGAGCAGTTCTTC
CASGLVLPPVERERWGNEQFF
>TRBV4-1|NA|TRBJ2-2|TRBD1
TGCGCCAGCAGCCGAGACAGGGGTCCGAACACCGGGGAGCTGTTTTTT
CASSRDRGPNTGELFF
>TRBV11-2|NA|TRBJ1-1|TRBD1
TGTGCCAGCAGCAGACAGGGTCGGGCTTTCTTT
CASSRQGRAFF